This T cell receptor (beta chain) stems from a study of T cells in women clearing cervical HPV infection. On the study more broadly: Case blood was drawn a median approximately 160 days after lesion detection. Only a few women had HLA typing results available.

Method: immunoSEQ multiplex PCR; TCRdb's copy keeps in-frame clones and lacks some. Reported are around 16,000 clones; the ten largest clones contain around 6.7%. As to this clone: Its cognate antigen is unknown. Read coverage stops 3 residues before the CDR3 terminus; the germline J gene supplies the remainder.

The study's findings and limits: CIN3+ cases had significantly higher TCR richness than controls; evenness did not differ.

MY09/MY11 PCR detected cervical HPV DNA; dot-blot assigned genotypes. Germline V CDR1 and CDR2: MDHEN, SYDVKM. This CDR3 comprises 17 residues. J gave up 6 bases and V 4 bases, and 13 bases lay outside the gene matches. J is TRBJ1-5 and V is TRBV28; 9 nucleotides match TRBD1. Material for sequencing was blood buffy coat. The clonotype originates from a woman between 18 and 75 years old with a cervical HPV16 infection that either progressed to CIN3+ or cleared (not recorded which). CDR3 DNA (partial): TGTGCCAGCAGTTCACTCGGGACAGGGTTGTTTCGTCAGCCC. Its protein is CASSSLGTGLFRQP. The CDR3, in full, reads CASSSLGTGLFRQPQHF.